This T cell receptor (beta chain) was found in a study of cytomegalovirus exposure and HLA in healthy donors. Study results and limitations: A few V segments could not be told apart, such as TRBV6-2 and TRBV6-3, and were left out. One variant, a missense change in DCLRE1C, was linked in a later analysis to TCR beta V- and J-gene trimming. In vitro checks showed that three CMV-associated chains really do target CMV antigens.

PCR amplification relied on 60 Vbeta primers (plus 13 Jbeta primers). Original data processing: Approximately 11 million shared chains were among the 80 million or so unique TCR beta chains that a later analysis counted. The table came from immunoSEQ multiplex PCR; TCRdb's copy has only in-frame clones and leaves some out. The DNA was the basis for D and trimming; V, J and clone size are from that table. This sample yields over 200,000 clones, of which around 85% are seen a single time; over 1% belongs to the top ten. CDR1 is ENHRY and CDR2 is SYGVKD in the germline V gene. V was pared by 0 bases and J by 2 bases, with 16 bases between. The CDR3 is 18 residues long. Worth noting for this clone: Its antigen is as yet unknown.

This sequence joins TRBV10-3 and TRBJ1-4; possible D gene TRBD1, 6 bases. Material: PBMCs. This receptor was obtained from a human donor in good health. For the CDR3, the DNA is TGTGCCATCAGTGAGTCGGACATGTTGCAGGGGACTAATGAAAAACTGTTTTTT. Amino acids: CAISESDMLQGTNEKLFF.